These 18 T cell receptor beta chains were all obtained from the same sample, sequenced in a study of tumor-infiltrating lymphocytes in oesophageal squamous cell carcinoma. TCRdb independently ran MiXCR on the PCR reads; one entry per CDR3 protein. The data show over 10,000 distinct CDR3 sequences, around 56% seen once. The sample was blood. The receptors originated from a female donor with esophageal squamous cell carcinoma.

The CDR3 reads CASNRGVADTQYF. CDR3 sequence (DNA): TGTGCCAGCAATAGGGGGGTAGCAGATACGCAGTATTTT. V is TRBV6-1 and J is TRBJ2-3; D is possibly TRBD1 or TRBD2 (6 bases each). Germline CDR1 is MNHNS and CDR2 is SASEGT. Trimming stripped 7 bases from V and 4 bases from J, with 12 bases between. The CDR3 sequence is 13 residues long.

The chain has TRBV7-2 and TRBJ2-7; the D gene is possibly TRBD2 (5 bases). The better agreement between TRBJ2-5 and the DNA end casts doubt on the J call. This CDR3 has 14 residues. Germline CDR1 and CDR2: SGHTA and FQGNSA. In DNA form, the CDR3 reads TGTGCCAGCAGCTTGCGGACTCCCGGAAAGACCCAGTACTTC. Its translation: CASSLRTPGKTQYF.

This clonotype is a singleton in its sample. The genes are TRBV6-1 and TRBJ1-5; the match to TRBD1 covers 7 bases. V was pared by 2 bases and J by 2 bases, with 0 bases of the junction left unmatched. Looked up from germline, CDR1 is MNHNS and CDR2 is SASEGT. The CDR3 is 14 residues long. CDR3 in DNA: TGTGCCAGCAGTGAACAGGGGGGCAATCAGCCCCAGCATTTT. It translates to CASSEQGGNQPQHF.

Only a few counts were recorded for this clonotype. This chain's CDR3 is CASSSLAGGGPDTQYF. The CDR3 DNA follows: TGCGCCAGCAGCTCATTAGCGGGGGGGGGGCCAGATACGCAGTATTTT. The chain recombines TRBV5-1 with TRBJ2-3; TRBD2 matches at 11 bases. This CDR3 has 16 amino acids. The germline CDR1 and CDR2 sequences are SGHRS and YFSETQ. V lost 3 bases, J lost 4 bases, and 7 bases stayed unmatched.

This clonotype was found many times. The V and J genes are TRBV12-3 or TRBV12-4 and TRBJ2-3; the match to TRBD2 covers 9 bases. The CDR3 loop spans 20 amino acids. The trim removed 5 bases at V and 0 bases at J, leaving 18 bases unmatched. CDR3 coding DNA: TGTGCCAGCAGTCCCCGACCCATGGGCGGGAGGGCCTATAGCACAGATACGCAGTATTTT. Translation: CASSPRPMGGRAYSTDTQYF.

The table lists this clonotype with many counts. The chain is built from TRBV27 and TRBJ1-1, with D perhaps matching TRBD1 (6 bases). Germline CDR1 reads MNHEY; CDR2 reads SMNVEV (reference sequence). The CDR3 totals 15 residues. Between the trimmed V and J ends, which lost 3 bases and 5 bases, there was a span of 16 bases. The CDR3 DNA reads as TGTGCCAGCAGTTTTACCCACGGGGGGCCAACTGAAGCTTTCTTT. This codes for CASSFTHGGPTEAFF.

The chain recombines TRBV10-1 with TRBJ2-5, with D uncertain. This CDR3 is built from 15 residues. The V end was cut by 1 base, the J end by 5 bases, with 14 bases between. Germline CDR1 reads WNHNN; CDR2 reads SYGVQD (reference sequence). CDR3 sequence reads: CASSEFGTATETQYF. The CDR3 region has the DNA TGCGCCAGCAGTGAGTTCGGCACAGCGACGGAGACCCAGTACTTC.

This clonotype has ten or more counts. The gene calls are TRBV6-1 and TRBJ1-3; possible D gene TRBD1, 5 bases. The germline V and J ends were trimmed by 6 bases and 4 bases, with 13 bases remaining between them. Per germline, CDR1 MNHNS and CDR2 SASEGT. The CDR3 covers 14 residues. This CDR3 is CASSMTDLGNTIYF. CDR3 DNA: TGTGCCAGCAGCATGACAGATCTGGGAAACACCATATATTTT.

The chain uses TRBV7-2 and TRBJ2-3; TRBD1 might be the D (6 bases). V lost 2 bases and J 10 bases, leaving 13 bases between the germline ends. Germline V lookup: CDR1 SGHTA, CDR2 FQGNSA. CDR3 length equals 13 residues. CDR3: CASSLSPGDPQYF. DNA for the CDR3: TGTGCCAGCAGCTTATCCCCAGGGGATCCGCAGTATTTT.

The V and J genes are TRBV7-6 and TRBJ2-1, with D unresolved. This CDR3 contains 13 residues. Trimming removed 2 bases from V and 5 bases from J, with 7 bases in between. The germline gives CDR1 SGHVS, CDR2 FNYEAQ. CDR3 loop: CASSLYSDNEQFF. CDR3 DNA: TGTGCCAGCAGCTTATACTCTGACAATGAGCAGTTCTTC.

This clonotype was recorded only once. A much larger clone is a single base away; this may be a read error. This chain joins TRBV19 and TRBJ1-2, with D uncertain. Trimming took 1 base from V and 2 from J, leaving 8 bases between them. The CDR3 sequence is 14 residues long. Germline CDR1 and CDR2: LNHDA and SQIVND (reference sequence). The CDR3 sequence is CASSIGWINYGYTF. The CDR3, as DNA: TGTGCCAGTAGTATAGGATGGATAAACTATGGCTACACCTTC.

This clonotype has only a few counts. The chain joins TRBV7-2 to TRBJ1-2; D unresolved. Trimming cost V 1 base and J 1 base, with 7 bases left between them. Germline loops: CDR1 SGHTA, CDR2 FQGNSA. There are 14 residues in the CDR3. The CDR3 coding sequence is TGTGCCAGCAGCTTAGGTCCCGGTAACTATGGCTACACCTTC. Translated, it gives CASSLGPGNYGYTF. The complete variable domain, with remaining parts taken from reference TRBV7-2 and TRBJ1-2, reads GAGVSQSPSNKVTEKGKDVELRCDPISGHTALYWYRQSLGQGLEFLIYFQGNSAPDKSGLPSDRFSAERTGGSVSTLTIQRTQQEDSAVYLCASSLGPGNYGYTFGSGTRLTVV.

This clonotype was counted between two and nine times. V is TRBV7-6 and J is TRBJ2-3; possible D gene TRBD2, 6 bases. Between the trimmed V and J ends, which lost 11 bases and 7 bases, there was a span of 22 bases. The CDR3 is made up of 14 amino acids. CDR1 and CDR2 from the germline V gene are SGHVS and FNYEAQ. The CDR3 DNA sequence: TGTGCCTCCGCGGCCCCCGGTGGGGGGAATACGCAGTATTTT. Its translation: CASAAPGGGNTQYF.

The chain links TRBV7-3 to TRBJ2-7; a weak D match, TRBD2 (5 bases). Trimming left V 6 bases short and J 3 bases short, with 15 bases between. The CDR3 length is 14 residues. Germline V gene sequence: CDR1 SGHTA, CDR2 FQGTGA. CDR3 amino acids: CASRPGSSGYEQYF. For the CDR3, the DNA is TGTGCCAGCAGGCCGGGGTCCAGCGGCTACGAGCAGTACTTC.

The chain recombines TRBV5-1 with TRBJ2-1; possibly TRBD2 for D (6 bases). This CDR3 spans 20 amino acids. Trimming took off 1 base at V and 0 bases at J, with 23 bases between the two ends. CDR1 and CDR2 (germline): SGHRS, YFSETQ. The CDR3 DNA sequence: TGCGCCAGCAGCTTGCGGGGCGGGACCCACCTAGGGAGCTCCTACAATGAGCAGTTCTTC. It specifies CASSLRGGTHLGSSYNEQFF. Full variable domain (rest looked up from reference TRBV5-1 and TRBJ2-1): KAGVTQTPRYLIKTRGQQVTLSCSPISGHRSVSWYQQTPGQGLQFLFEYFSETQRNKGNFPGRFSGRQFSNSRSEMNVSTLELGDSALYLCASSLRGGTHLGSSYNEQFFGPGTRLTVL.

This clonotype counts as large. The chain combines TRBV7-2 with TRBJ2-1; D gene unclear. There are 14 residues in the CDR3. Trimming stripped 2 bases from V and 2 bases from J, with 7 bases between. The germline V gene has CDR1 SGHTA and CDR2 FQGNSA. In DNA, the CDR3 is TGTGCCAGCAGCTTAATTCCAGCCTACAATGAGCAGTTCTTC. This sequence encodes CASSLIPAYNEQFF.

This clonotype was seen a few times. The chain has TRBV6-1 and TRBJ2-5; tentatively, D is TRBD2 (6 bases). The end of the DNA aligns better with TRBJ2-7, so the J call may be wrong. Germline lookup yields CDR1 MNHNS and CDR2 SASEGT. The CDR3 length is 14 residues. The CDR3 protein is CASSRDFSSYEQYF. DNA of the CDR3: TGTGCCAGCTCAAGGGACTTCAGCTCCTACGAGCAGTACTTC.

This clonotype was picked up a small number of times. The V and J genes are TRBV10-3 and TRBJ2-1; D tentatively reads TRBD1 or TRBD2 (5 bases each). The germline gives CDR1 ENHRY, CDR2 SYGVKD. The CDR3 consists of 13 residues. V lost 8 bases to trimming and J lost 7 bases, with 15 bases between them. DNA for the CDR3: TGTGCCATCGGGACCCCGGGTGGAAATGAGCAGTTCTTC. Translated: CAIGTPGGNEQFF.